A single sample is the source of the 16 T cell receptor beta chains below, sequenced in a study of T cell repertoires in cytomegalovirus infection. MiXCR, applied by TCRdb to the reads, yields one record per CDR3 protein. The sample gives roughly 730,000 distinct CDR3 sequences, around 32% of which show up once; over 15% is in the top ten. Their target antigens are unknown. Material: cultured PBMCs, obtained from culture after CMV antigen stimulation. The receptors originated from a human donor in good health (CMV status not recorded). Some clones in this sample may be carry-over from other donors' samples.

This clonotype was observed many times. This chain links TRBV7-2 with TRBJ2-1; D may be TRBD1 (5 bases). The germline gives CDR1 SGHTA, CDR2 FQGNSA. This CDR3 is built from 15 residues. V lost 1 base, J lost 3 bases, and 10 bases lay in between. CDR3 in DNA: TGTGCCAGCAGCTTAGATCAGGGTGGCTACAATGAGCAGTTCTTC. It specifies CASSLDQGGYNEQFF.

The chain combines TRBV3-1 with TRBJ1-2; D is perhaps TRBD1 (5 bases). The CDR3 runs to 14 residues. V gave up 1 base and J gave up 6 bases, with 12 bases separating them. Germline V gene data show CDR1 as LGHDT and CDR2 as YNNKEL (reference sequence). DNA for the CDR3: TGTGCCAGCAGCCAAGCTGCTGGGGCCGATGGCTACACCTTC. This sequence encodes CASSQAAGADGYTF.

This clonotype has a count of ten or more. The genes are TRBV7-2 and TRBJ2-7, with a possible D match to TRBD2 (6 bases). V was trimmed by 1 base and J by 2 bases, leaving 12 bases between them. CDR3 length equals 15 residues. From germline, CDR1 is SGHTA and CDR2 FQGNSA. The DNA for the CDR3 is TGTGCCAGCAGCTTAGTACTAGCTAGTCCCTACGAGCAGTACTTC. Translation gives CASSLVLASPYEQYF.

This clonotype was observed a handful of times. This chain joins TRBV6-2 or TRBV6-3 and TRBJ1-2; D unclear. The germline V and J ends were trimmed by 3 bases and 8 bases, with 7 bases remaining between them. From germline, CDR1 is MNHEY and CDR2 SVGEGT. The CDR3 spans 11 residues. CDR3 protein: CASSYGRGYTF. The CDR3 coding sequence is TGTGCCAGCAGTTATGGGAGAGGCTACACCTTC.

The V gene is TRBV7-8, the J gene TRBJ1-6; D unresolved. Per the germline V gene, CDR1 is SGHVS and CDR2 is FQNEAQ. The germline V and J ends were trimmed by 7 bases and 8 bases, with 18 bases remaining between them. This CDR3 region has 15 residues. The CDR3 is CASTPRAAPDSPLHF. CDR3 coding DNA: TGTGCCAGCACCCCCCGCGCGGCTCCGGATTCACCCCTCCACTTT.

This clonotype has a handful of counts. This chain links TRBV27 with TRBJ2-3; no clear D. This CDR3 comprises 13 residues. CDR1 and CDR2 from the germline V gene are MNHEY and SMNVEV (reference sequence). V was shortened by 5 bases and J by 6 bases, with 12 bases between the two germline ends. DNA for the CDR3: TGTGCCAGCAGTGGCCGGTCCGCCGATACGCAGTATTTT. Translated, it gives CASSGRSADTQYF.

This clonotype was seen at least ten times. This sequence joins TRBV12-3 or TRBV12-4 and TRBJ2-1; D unresolved. Trimming removed 1 base from V and 4 bases from J, with 17 bases in between. The CDR3 sequence is 17 residues long. This CDR3 is CASSLGGWVPEYNEQFF. CDR3 nucleotide sequence: TGTGCCAGCAGTTTAGGGGGTTGGGTTCCCGAATACAATGAGCAGTTCTTC.

The chain uses TRBV11-2 and TRBJ2-2, with a possible D match to TRBD2 (5 bases). The V and J ends lost 3 bases and 0 bases respectively, with 20 bases between them. The CDR3 sequence is 19 residues long. Germline CDR1 is SGHAT and CDR2 is FQNNGV. The CDR3 loop is CASSFKLVQLNTNTGELFF. Here the CDR3 DNA reads TGTGCCAGCAGCTTTAAACTAGTACAACTCAACACGAACACCGGGGAGCTGTTTTTT.

The CDR3: CASSPRTSGGLTEAFF. For the CDR3, the DNA is TGTGCCAGCAGCCCCCGTACGAGCGGGGGGCTCACTGAAGCTTTCTTT. This sequence joins TRBV7-9 and TRBJ1-1; tentative D call: TRBD1 (6 bases). Germline-derived CDR1 and CDR2 are SEHNR and FQNEAQ (reference sequence). V was cut by 5 bases and J by 4 bases, with 20 bases left in between. This CDR3 is built from 16 residues.

This clonotype came up a few times. The chain couples TRBV7-9 to TRBJ2-1; 10 bases are shared with TRBD2. Trimming cost V 3 bases and J 6 bases; bases outside gene matches: 2. From germline, CDR1 is SEHNR and CDR2 FQNEAQ (reference sequence). The CDR3 is made up of 14 amino acids. This CDR3 reads CASSFSGGINEQFF. The CDR3 coding sequence is TGTGCCAGCAGCTTTAGCGGGGGGATCAATGAGCAGTTCTTC.

The rearrangement joins TRBV12-3 or TRBV12-4 to TRBJ1-5; a possible D gene is TRBD1 (6 bases). This CDR3 has 15 amino acids. Trimming stripped 2 bases from V and 0 bases from J, with 8 bases between. For the CDR3, the DNA is TGTGCCAGCAGTTTACAGGGGACTAGCAATCAGCCCCAGCATTTT. It specifies CASSLQGTSNQPQHF.

This clonotype came up a few times. The rearrangement uses TRBV12-3 or TRBV12-4 and TRBJ2-3; no reliable D call. Trimming removed 7 bases from V and 4 bases from J, with 15 bases in between. The CDR3 spans 14 residues. CDR3 nucleotides: TGTGCCAGCACCCCGGAAAATTCTCCAGATACGCAGTATTTT. Its protein product is CASTPENSPDTQYF.

This clonotype was observed a handful of times. The chain is built from TRBV24-1 and TRBJ2-3, with D perhaps being TRBD1 or TRBD2 (5 bases each). V gave up 4 bases and J gave up 5 bases, with 15 bases separating them. From germline, CDR1 is KGHDR and CDR2 SFDVKD. CDR3 length: 15 residues. The CDR3 reads CATSDRETDRDTQYF. CDR3 nucleotide sequence: TGTGCCACCAGTGACCGGGAAACTGACAGAGATACGCAGTATTTT.

The chain is built from TRBV20-1 and TRBJ2-2; TRBD2 matches at 8 bases. Per the germline V gene, CDR1 is DFQATT and CDR2 is SNEGSKA (reference sequence). The CDR3 extends over 16 amino acids. The J segment lost 5 bases and the V segment lost 1 base, leaving 9 bases of the junction unmatched. For the CDR3, the DNA is TGCAGTGCTAGAGGGCTACGGGGGGGCCGAACCGGGGAGCTGTTTTTT. This gives the protein CSARGLRGGRTGELFF.

This clonotype was observed a few times. This chain joins TRBV7-2 and TRBJ1-1; 9 bases agree with TRBD1. The CDR3 totals 14 residues. In germline, CDR1 is SGHTA, CDR2 FQGNSA. The V segment lost 5 bases and the J segment 5 bases; nucleotides outside the gene matches: 6. The CDR3 here is CASSPEGQGTEAFF. The CDR3 coding sequence is TGTGCCAGCAGCCCCGAGGGACAGGGAACTGAAGCTTTCTTT.

The chain carries TRBV7-9 and TRBJ1-1; tentatively, D is TRBD1 (6 bases). Trimming left V 1 base short and J 5 bases short, with 14 bases between. Per germline, CDR1 SEHNR and CDR2 FQNEAQ (reference sequence). This CDR3 is 15 amino acids long. CDR3 DNA sequence: TGTGCCAGCAGCTTAGGCTTGTCAGGGGTTACTGAAGCTTTCTTT. Its translation is CASSLGLSGVTEAFF.